One and the same sample provided the 26 T cell receptor beta chains below, sequenced in a study of control samples from healthy donors and cancer patients. Libraries were prepared by immunoSEQ multiplex PCR; TCRdb keeps only in-frame clonotypes and omits some of them. The table includes 75,000 to 95,000 clones, about nine tenths detected once. The source material was blood. The receptors derive from a woman aged 18-30 years in good health.

The chain links TRBV12-2 to TRBJ2-7; TRBD1 is taken as the D call from the table, unchecked against the DNA. TRBV12-2 is a pseudogene. This CDR3 comprises 15 residues. The CDR3 DNA follows: TGTGCAAGTCGCTCACCCGGGACAGCAAACTACGAGCAGTACTTC. It specifies CASRSPGTANYEQYF.

The chain links TRBV6-2 or TRBV6-3 to TRBJ2-3; tentatively, D is TRBD1 (6 bases). The CDR3 runs to 13 residues. CDR1 and CDR2 from the germline V gene are MNHEY and SVGEGT. Trimming took off 6 bases at V and 6 bases at J, with 13 bases between the two ends. CDR3 bases: TGTGCCAGCAGGCCTACAGGGATCGATACGCAGTATTTT. Translating gives CASRPTGIDTQYF.

The rearrangement links TRBV2 to TRBJ2-7; D ambiguous. CDR1 is SNHLY, CDR2 FYNNEI, per germline. The length of the CDR3 is 14 residues. Deletions cut 6 bases from V and 2 bases from J, with 14 bases between. CDR3 in amino acids: CASRSPGQTYEQYF. The CDR3 nucleotides are TGTGCCAGCAGATCCCCCGGCCAGACCTACGAGCAGTACTTC.

This clone was recorded once. The gene calls are TRBV18 and TRBJ1-1, with 7 bases identical to TRBD1. Trimming at V came to 6 bases and at J to 0 bases, leaving 10 bases not matched to a gene. The germline CDR1 and CDR2 sequences are KGHSH and LQKENI. The CDR3 loop spans 16 amino acids. The CDR3 loop is CASSPSGTDMNTEAFF. The DNA of the CDR3 is TGTGCCAGCTCGCCCTCCGGGACAGACATGAACACTGAAGCTTTCTTT.

The chain recombines TRBV11-3 with TRBJ1-1; D may be TRBD1 (6 bases). Between the trimmed V and J ends, which lost 4 bases and 10 bases, there was a span of 16 bases. CDR1 and CDR2 (germline): SGHNT, YENEEA. The CDR3 is made up of 13 amino acids. CDR3 nucleotides: TGTGCCAGCAGCTGGGGGGGCGGGGGGATAGCTTTCTTT. The encoded protein is CASSWGGGGIAFF.

The rearrangement uses TRBV5-4 and TRBJ1-2, with 9 nucleotides matching TRBD1. Trimming at V came to 4 bases and at J to 8 bases, leaving 9 bases not matched to a gene. The CDR3 spans 14 residues. The V gene's germline CDR1 is SGHNT and CDR2 YYREEE (reference sequence). CDR3 sequence reads: CASSREQGARGYTF. The CDR3 DNA reads TGTGCCAGCAGCCGAGAACAGGGGGCGAGAGGCTACACCTTC.

This clone was found once. This chain uses TRBV27 with TRBJ1-1; 8 nucleotides align to TRBD1. Trimming removed 8 bases from V and 7 bases from J; junction bases left unmatched: 9. This CDR3 region has 13 residues. Germline V lookup: CDR1 MNHEY, CDR2 SMNVEV (reference sequence). As DNA, the CDR3 is TGTGCCAGCGGAGCGGGACAGGACCTTGAAGCTTTCTTT. This codes for CASGAGQDLEAFF.

The chain combines TRBV24-1 with TRBJ2-4; D gene uncertain. V was cut by 3 bases and J by 3 bases, with 14 bases left in between. CDR1 is KGHDR, CDR2 SFDVKD, per germline. The CDR3 is made up of 16 amino acids. CDR3 nucleotide sequence: TGTGCCACCAGTGATGCCAAGGTCTTAGGCAAAAACATTCAGTACTTC. Its translation: CATSDAKVLGKNIQYF.

The rearrangement joins TRBV6-1 to TRBJ1-2, with D perhaps TRBD1 (5 bases). The V end lost 3 bases, the J end lost 5 bases, and 10 bases lay between the germline ends. CDR1 and CDR2 (germline): MNHNS, SASEGT. The CDR3 consists of 13 residues. The CDR3 DNA sequence: TGTGCCAGCAGTGATCAAAGACAGTATGGCTACACCTTC. Its protein is CASSDQRQYGYTF.

Here the CDR3 reads CASSQEHGLAGQETQYF. In nucleotides, the CDR3 is TGCGCCAGCAGCCAAGAACACGGACTAGCGGGACAAGAGACCCAGTACTTC. The V call is TRBV4-1, the J call TRBJ2-5, with TRBD2 matching 12 bases. The CDR3 is made up of 17 amino acids. J was trimmed by 2 bases and V by 0 bases; bases with no gene match: 4. CDR1 and CDR2 (germline): MGHRA, YSYEKL.

The gene calls are TRBV28 and TRBJ1-2; no clear D. Trimming removed 8 bases from V and 4 bases from J, with 17 bases in between. Looked up from germline, CDR1 is MDHEN and CDR2 is SYDVKM. The CDR3 has 14 amino acids. In DNA, the CDR3 is TGTGCCAGCGGAACACAGCCGCTGTCCTATGGCTACACCTTC. Its translation is CASGTQPLSYGYTF.

The chain employs TRBV5-5 and TRBJ1-1; tentatively, D is TRBD1 (5 bases). V lost 0 bases to trimming and J lost 3 bases, with 12 bases between them. Germline-derived CDR1 and CDR2 are SGHKS and YYEKEE (reference sequence). This CDR3 contains 15 residues. The CDR3, as DNA: TGTGCCAGCAGCTTGGGATCGGGACGGGACACTGAAGCTTTCTTT. Translation: CASSLGSGRDTEAFF.

Worth noting for this clone: A read error may produce the germline difference seen at one junction end. The rearrangement uses TRBV9 and TRBJ1-2; D is possibly TRBD1 (6 bases). The CDR3 has 15 residues. CDR1 and CDR2 from the germline V gene are SGDLS and YYNGEE. The chain's CDR3 is CASSVAGGQDYGHTF. For the CDR3, the DNA is TGTGCCAGCAGCGTAGCCGGGGGGCAGGACTATGGCCACACCTTC. Combining the CDR3 with reference TRBV9 and TRBJ1-2 gives the whole variable domain DSGVTQTPKHLITATGQRVTLRCSPRSGDLSVYWYQQSLDQGLQFLIQYYNGEERAKGNILERFSAQQFPDLHSELNLSSLELGDSALYFCASSVAGGQDYGHTFGSGTRLTVV.

V gene TRBV6-6 combines with J gene TRBJ1-2; tentatively, D is TRBD1 (6 bases). The CDR3 spans 15 residues. Germline lookup yields CDR1 MNHNY and CDR2 SVGAGI (reference sequence). V lost 2 bases, J lost 1 base, and 11 bases lay in between. The DNA for the CDR3 is TGTGCCAGCAGTTACCAGGACAGCCTTAACTATGGCTACACCTTC. Its translation: CASSYQDSLNYGYTF.

The chain recombines TRBV4-1 with TRBJ2-3, with TRBD2 matching 9 bases. CDR1 MGHRA and CDR2 YSYEKL come from the germline V gene. The CDR3 extends over 17 amino acids. V lost 4 bases and J lost 5; bases outside the gene matches: 13. The CDR3 DNA sequence: TGCGCCAGCAGCCCATGGGAGCGGGGGGTCGCCGGAGATACGCAGTATTTT. Its protein is CASSPWERGVAGDTQYF.

J is TRBJ2-7 and V is TRBV9; D unresolved. The CDR3 sequence is 15 residues long. CDR1 SGDLS and CDR2 YYNGEE come from the germline V gene. Trimming removed 4 bases from V and 5 bases from J, with 19 bases in between. CDR3 sequence (DNA): TGTGCCAGCAGCCCCCTGGCGGACCCTTGGGACGAGCAGTACTTC. Its protein product is CASSPLADPWDEQYF.

The chain recombines TRBV27 with TRBJ1-2, with D hard to call. V lost 4 bases and J 8 bases, leaving 11 bases between the germline ends. CDR1 is MNHEY, CDR2 SMNVEV, per germline (reference sequence). This CDR3 region has 12 residues. CDR3 sequence reads: CASSSTQQGYTF. For the CDR3, the DNA is TGTGCCAGCAGTTCCACCCAACAGGGCTACACCTTC.

This clone came up a few times. The CDR3 here is CASSYLRNQPQHF. The CDR3 DNA sequence: TGTGCCAGCAGCTACCTTCGCAATCAGCCCCAGCATTTT. The rearrangement links TRBV2 to TRBJ1-5; no clear D gene. Between the trimmed V and J ends, which lost 6 bases and 2 bases, there was a span of 8 bases. The CDR3 has 13 residues. Germline CDR1 and CDR2: SNHLY and FYNNEI. The entire variable domain, with the rest obtained from reference TRBV2 and TRBJ1-5, is as follows: EPEVTQTPSHQVTQMGQEVILRCVPISNHLYFYWYRQILGQKVEFLVSFYNNEISEKSEIFDDQFSVERPDGSNFTLKIRSTKLEDSAMYFCASSYLRNQPQHFGDGTRLSIL.

The V and J genes are TRBV4-1 and TRBJ2-2; D might be TRBD2 (5 bases). The CDR3 contains 16 residues. Between the trimmed V and J ends, which lost 1 base and 5 bases, there was a span of 14 bases. The germline gives CDR1 MGHRA, CDR2 YSYEKL. The CDR3 here is CASSQVRSGWTGELFF. The DNA of the CDR3 is TGCGCCAGCAGCCAAGTGCGGAGCGGATGGACCGGGGAGCTGTTTTTT.

The V and J genes are TRBV6-5 and TRBJ1-3; D remains ambiguous. The CDR3 totals 15 residues. Germline CDR1 reads MNHEY; CDR2 reads SVGAGI. The V gene lost 6 bases and the J gene lost 1 base, with 13 bases spanning the gap. This CDR3 is CASSRALGSGNTIYF. The CDR3 nucleotides read TGTGCCAGCAGCCGAGCCCTCGGGTCTGGAAACACCATATATTTT.

This sequence joins TRBV5-8 and TRBJ1-2, with 9 bases fitting TRBD1. The CDR3 sequence is 13 residues long. The ends lost 8 bases at V and 4 bases at J; junction bases unmatched: 6. The germline gives CDR1 SGHTS, CDR2 YDEGEE. The CDR3 DNA is TGTGCCAGTGGGGACAGGGCTAGCTATGGCTACACCTTC. Its translation: CASGDRASYGYTF.

The gene calls are TRBV5-1 and TRBJ2-7; D might be TRBD1 (5 bases). The CDR3 runs 12 residues. Germline assignment: CDR1 SGHRS and CDR2 YFSETQ. The V end lost 5 bases, the J end lost 3 bases, and 9 bases lay between the germline ends. CDR3 sequence: CASSPDSYEQYF. The CDR3, as DNA: TGCGCCAGCAGTCCCGACAGCTACGAGCAGTACTTC.

CDR3 region: CASSFGHEQYF. The CDR3 DNA reads as TGTGCCAGCAGTTTTGGCCACGAGCAGTACTTC. This rearrangement joins TRBV12-3 or TRBV12-4 to TRBJ2-7; the D is unclear. V was clipped by 3 bases and J by 5 bases, with 5 bases between them. This CDR3 is 11 amino acids long.

The chain has TRBV5-4 and TRBJ1-1; possible D gene TRBD1, 5 bases. The CDR3 has 13 amino acids. Germline V gene data show CDR1 as SGHNT and CDR2 as YYREEE (reference sequence). V was shortened by 0 bases and J by 6 bases, with 9 bases between the two germline ends. The CDR3 sequence is CASSLAGGAEAFF. For the CDR3, the DNA is TGTGCCAGCAGCTTGGCCGGGGGAGCTGAAGCTTTCTTT.

This clone has only one observation. The rearrangement links TRBV7-9 to TRBJ2-7; unclear D gene. CDR3 size: 15 residues. V was trimmed by 5 bases and J by 0 bases, leaving 14 bases between them. The germline CDR1 and CDR2 sequences are SEHNR and FQNEAQ (reference sequence). CDR3 DNA: TGTGCCAGCAGCCCCGGACGGACGAGCTCCTACGAGCAGTACTTC. It codes for CASSPGRTSSYEQYF.

The chain joins TRBV5-4 to TRBJ1-2; D possibly corresponds to TRBD1 (6 bases). Germline loops: CDR1 SGHNT, CDR2 YYREEE (reference sequence). V lost 4 bases and J 4 bases, leaving 14 bases between the germline ends. CDR3 length equals 14 residues. The CDR3: CASSGGPFSYGYTF. CDR3 nucleotides: TGTGCCAGCAGCGGGGGCCCTTTCTCCTATGGCTACACCTTC.